This is a list of T cell receptor beta chains from one sample in a study of shared clonotypes between healthy human individuals. This table comes from immunoSEQ multiplex PCR, and its TCRdb copy is limited to in-frame clones, with some not included. The repertoire has 2 million to 2.5 million clones, roughly 94% of them found once; the top ten carry roughly 1.1%. Sequenced material: naive CD8+ T cells sorted from blood. The receptors stem from a man aged 18 to 29 in good health. The CDR3 runs from the conserved cysteine through the conserved F or W. A D gene is named only where the DNA matches it firmly. Size is omitted from some rows. Given values are once, few, many or a class for expanded clones.

j_gene,abundance,v_gene,d_gene,CDR3nt,CDR3aa
TRBJ2-1,once,TRBV5-4,TRBD1,TGTGCCAGCAGCTTGGTGGCCGGGACAGGGGTTGACAATGAGCAGTTCTTC,CASSLVAGTGVDNEQFF
TRBJ2-2,.,TRBV7-9,TRBD2,TGTGCCAGCAGCCCGTCTACGGGACTAGCGAAGAAGGCCGGGGAGCTGTTTTTT,CASSPSTGLAKKAGELFF
TRBJ1-1,.,TRBV27,.,TGTGCCAGCAGTCCGCGGACAGCCTGGAACACTGAAGCTTTCTTT,CASSPRTAWNTEAFF
TRBJ1-3,.,TRBV14,TRBD1,TGTGCCAGCAGCGCGGGACAGTCCTCTGGAAACACCATATATTTT,CASSAGQSSGNTIYF
TRBJ1-1,.,TRBV6-5,TRBD1,TGTGCCAGCAGTTACTCTCTTCGACAGGGGAACACTGAAGCTTTCTTT,CASSYSLRQGNTEAFF
TRBJ1-2,.,TRBV2,TRBD1,TGTGCCAGCAGGCGGACTGGTACAGGGGGAAGTGTGGGCTACACCTTC,CASRRTGTGGSVGYTF
TRBJ2-3,.,TRBV7-9,.,TGTGCCAGCAGCTTAGTCTCTTTGACAGATACGCAGTATTTT,CASSLVSLTDTQYF
TRBJ1-1,.,TRBV9,.,TGTGCCAGCAGTACTCAGTCCACTGAAGCTTTCTTT,CASSTQSTEAFF
TRBJ2-2,.,TRBV7-7,TRBD1,TGTGCTAGCAGACGACAGGGGGCGATCGGGGAGCTGTTTTTT,CASRRQGAIGELFF
TRBJ2-1,.,TRBV9,.,TGTGCCAGCAGCGTGATAGCGGCTGAGCAGTTCTTC,CASSVIAAEQFF
TRBJ2-3,once,TRBV7-9,.,TGTGCCAGCAGCTCCACTCTGGAAGATACGCAGTATTTT,CASSSTLEDTQYF
TRBJ1-5,few,TRBV19,.,TGTGCCAGTAGTCCCGACAGTTATCAGCCCCAGCATTTT,CASSPDSYQPQHF
TRBJ1-1,.,TRBV27,.,TGTGCCAGCGGGGGAAACGGGGCGGAAGCTTTCTTT,CASGGNGAEAFF
TRBJ2-7,.,TRBV5-5,.,TGTGCCAGCAGCTTTCAGACAGATACCTACGAGCAGTACTTC,CASSFQTDTYEQYF
TRBJ2-5,once,TRBV13,TRBD2,TGTGCCAGCAGCGCTAGCGGGGGGATACAAGAGACCCAGTACTTC,CASSASGGIQETQYF
TRBJ1-1,.,TRBV7-3,.,TGTGCCAGCAGCTTAATTGGCGGGACTGAAGCTTTCTTT,CASSLIGGTEAFF
TRBJ2-5,.,TRBV5-1,.,TGCGCCAGCAGCTTCTTCCAGATGCAAGAGACCCAGTACTTC,CASSFFQMQETQYF
TRBJ2-7,.,TRBV30,.,TGTGCCTCCCTCCCTGAGGAGGCCTACGAGCAGTACTTC,CASLPEEAYEQYF
TRBJ1-5,.,TRBV10-3,TRBD1,TGTGCCATCAGTGACACGACAGGGGGCGAAAGCAATCAGCCCCAGCATTTT,CAISDTTGGESNQPQHF
TRBJ2-7,.,TRBV5-6,TRBD1,TGTGCCAGCAGCTATGACGGGACAGTAGACGAGCAGTACTTC,CASSYDGTVDEQYF
TRBJ2-1,.,TRBV11-3,.,TGTGCCAGCAGCTCCCAAGGGGGGTACAATGAGCAGTTCTTC,CASSSQGGYNEQFF
TRBJ2-1,.,TRBV6-1,TRBD2,TGTGCCAGCAGGGATCTAGCGGGGGTGAGCAATGAGCAGTTCTTC,CASRDLAGVSNEQFF
TRBJ2-1,.,TRBV11-1,.,TGTGCCAGCAGCTTAGCTCCCCGGGGGGCGGATGAGCAGTTCTTC,CASSLAPRGADEQFF
TRBJ2-7,.,TRBV14,TRBD2,TGTGCCAGCAGCCGGACTAGCTACGAGCAGTACTTC,CASSRTSYEQYF
TRBJ2-5,once,TRBV6-5,.,TGTGCCAGCAGTTCAGGGCAAGAGACCCAGTACTTC,CASSSGQETQYF
TRBJ2-7,.,TRBV11-2,.,TGTGCCAGCAGCCTGGGGGCATGGTCCTACGAGCAGTACTTC,CASSLGAWSYEQYF
TRBJ2-1,.,TRBV6-5,.,TGTGCCAGCAGTTATTTGGGGGGCACTACGGGTGAGCAGTTCTTC,CASSYLGGTTGEQFF
TRBJ2-3,.,TRBV5-4,TRBD2,TGTGCCAGCAGCGAGGGACTAGCGGTTACAGATACGCAGTATTTT,CASSEGLAVTDTQYF
TRBJ2-3,.,TRBV7-3,TRBD2,TGTGCCAGCAGCTTAATCGCGGGGGGACCAGATACGCAGTATTTT,CASSLIAGGPDTQYF
TRBJ1-1,.,TRBV27,TRBD1,TGTGCCAGCGGGGACAGGGGGCAGGTAATTGGTTTCTTT,CASGDRGQVIGFF
TRBJ2-5,.,TRBV10-3,TRBD1,TGTGCCATCAGTGAGCCCGGGACAGGTCAAGAGACCCAGTACTTC,CAISEPGTGQETQYF
TRBJ2-2,few,TRBV6-5,.,TGTGCCAGCAGTTACGGCGCATTGGGGACCGGGGAGCTGTTTTTT,CASSYGALGTGELFF
TRBJ2-7,.,TRBV6-5,.,TGTGCCAGCAGTTACTCGGGCGGGGAGCGATTATACGAGCAGTACTTC,CASSYSGGERLYEQYF
TRBJ2-3,.,TRBV19,TRBD1,TGTGCCAGTAGTTTGGACAGGAACACAGATACGCAGTATTTT,CASSLDRNTDTQYF
TRBJ2-7,.,TRBV19,.,TGTGCCAGTAGTATAGGGGCCGGAGGGTACGAGCAGTACTTC,CASSIGAGGYEQYF
TRBJ2-5,.,TRBV7-9,.,TGTGCCAGCAGCTTGGTACAGGACCAAGAGACCCAGTACTTC,CASSLVQDQETQYF
TRBJ2-3,.,TRBV1,.,TGCACCAGCAGCCTCATTTGGACTAGCACAGATACGCAGTATTTT,CTSSLIWTSTDTQYF
TRBJ2-3,.,TRBV13,.,TGTGCCAGCAGCTTAGATGGTAGCGGAAGAAACACAGATACGCAGTATTTT,CASSLDGSGRNTDTQYF
TRBJ2-1,.,TRBV6-1,TRBD1,TGTGCCAGCAGTATCCCGGACAGGGGATACAATGAGCAGTTCTTC,CASSIPDRGYNEQFF
TRBJ2-1,.,TRBV15,.,TGTGCCACCAGCAGAGAAGGGACCCCGTCAGAGCAGTTCTTC,CATSREGTPSEQFF
TRBJ2-3,.,TRBV28,.,TGTGCCAGCGGACCGGGACATTCTAGCACAGATACGCAGTATTTT,CASGPGHSSTDTQYF
TRBJ2-5,.,TRBV29-1,.,TGCAGCGTTGAAGTGCCCCCCCGGGAAGAGACCCAGTACTTC,CSVEVPPREETQYF
TRBJ2-5,.,TRBV6-1,TRBD1,TGTGCCAGCAGTGGGGACAGGGGGTTTTCGGTTCGCTTGTACCAAGAGACCCAGTACTTC,CASSGDRGFSVRLYQETQYF
TRBJ2-4,.,TRBV6-1,.,TGTGCCAGCAGTGACTCGGCCCTAGCACTGGACATTCAGTACTTC,CASSDSALALDIQYF
TRBJ2-7,.,TRBV6-5,TRBD2,TGTGCCAGCAGTTATTCGGATAGCGGGGACTACGAGCAGTACTTC,CASSYSDSGDYEQYF
TRBJ2-3,.,TRBV7-9,.,TGTGCCAGCAGCGGCCTTGGCGGGGAGATAGATACGCAGTATTTT,CASSGLGGEIDTQYF
TRBJ1-1,once,TRBV7-8,TRBD1,TGTGCCAGCAGCCCCGCACAGGGGTACACTGAAGCTTTCTTT,CASSPAQGYTEAFF
TRBJ2-7,.,TRBV5-5,TRBD2,TGTGCCAGCAGCTTGCTGGGAGGGGAGTACTTC,CASSLLGGEYF
TRBJ2-1,.,TRBV4-2,.,TGTGCCAGCAGCCAAGAAGAGGCGGTGTACAATGAGCAGTTCTTC,CASSQEEAVYNEQFF
TRBJ2-6,.,TRBV7-6,TRBD1,TGTGCCAGCAGCTTAGGGCAGGGGGCTGGGGCCAACGTCCTGACTTTC,CASSLGQGAGANVLTF
TRBJ1-2,.,TRBV4-2,.,TGTGCCAGCAGCCAAGAAGGTAGAGGACCAGGGGACCCGCGGGGCTACACCTTC,CASSQEGRGPGDPRGYTF
TRBJ2-3,.,TRBV27,.,TGTGCCAGCAGGTCCGGTACAGATACGCAGTATTTT,CASRSGTDTQYF
TRBJ2-6,.,TRBV5-1,.,TGCGCCAGCAGCTTGGAGTTTGTATTAGATTCAGAGGGGGCCAACGTCCTGACTTTC,CASSLEFVLDSEGANVLTF
TRBJ1-1,.,TRBV7-9,.,TGTGCCAGCAGCTTTGGTCCTCGACAGGAAGCTTTCTTT,CASSFGPRQEAFF
TRBJ2-1,.,TRBV30,.,TGTGCCTGGGAGCCTAGAGCGGTCAATGAGCAGTTCTTC,CAWEPRAVNEQFF